The clone carrying this T cell receptor (beta chain) was picked up a small number of times. This CDR3 is built from 15 residues. Per germline, CDR1 SNHLY and CDR2 FYNNEI. V lost 0 bases, J lost 3 bases, and 12 bases lay in between. The sample belongs to a study of beta chain features in type 1 diabetes. The investigators reverse transcribed all of the isolated RNA, so they sequenced expressed TCRB transcripts. Produced via immunoSEQ multiplex PCR; TCRdb's table is partial and in-frame only. Found here are fewer than 650,000 clones, about 14% of them singletons; the top ten hold approximately 0.093%. Sequencing was performed on naive CD4+ T cells from blood. This sequence originates from a man aged 18-30 years in good health. V usage is TRBV2 and J usage is TRBJ2-7, with D perhaps matching TRBD1 (5 bases). CDR3 region: CASSEAGADLYEQYF. In nucleotides, the CDR3 is TGTGCCAGCAGTGAAGCTGGGGCGGACCTCTACGAGCAGTACTTC.